This T cell receptor (beta chain) derives from a study of blood T cell repertoires in COVID-19. Seattle participants joined during active infection and were tracked over time. The V and J ends lost 4 bases and 4 bases, in that order; junction bases with no gene match: 13. Per the germline V gene, CDR1 is SEHNR and CDR2 is FQNEAQ (reference sequence). This CDR3 region has 16 residues. Per the authors' pipeline: Reference gene primers were amplified, and this amplification served to estimate nucleated cell counts. Sequencing used immunoSEQ multiplex PCR; TCRdb keeps in-frame clones, though not all of them. D and trimming were read from the DNA, whereas the V and J calls and clone size are those reported in that table. The sample consists of around 320,000 clones, roughly 86% of them appearing once.

The sequencing sample was made of peripheral blood. The receptor was isolated from a woman under 40 with COVID-19, enrolled during active disease. V and J are TRBV7-9 and TRBJ2-7, with TRBD1 matching over 7 bases. Written as DNA, the CDR3 is TGTGCCAGCAGCTCTTGGACAGGCGGGCAGATATACGAGCAGTACTTC. This encodes CASSSWTGGQIYEQYF.